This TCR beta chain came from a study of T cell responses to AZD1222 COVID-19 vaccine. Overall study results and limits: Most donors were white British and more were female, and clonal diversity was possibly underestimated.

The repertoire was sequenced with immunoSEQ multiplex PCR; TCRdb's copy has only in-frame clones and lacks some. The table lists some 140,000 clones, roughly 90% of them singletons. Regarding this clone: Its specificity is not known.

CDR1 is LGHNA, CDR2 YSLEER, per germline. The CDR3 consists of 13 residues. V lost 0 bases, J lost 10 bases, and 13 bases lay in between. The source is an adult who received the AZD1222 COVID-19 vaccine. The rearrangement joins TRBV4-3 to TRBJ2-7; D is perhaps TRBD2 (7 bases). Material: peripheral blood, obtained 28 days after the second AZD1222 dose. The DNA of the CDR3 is TGCGCCAGCAGCCAAGAGGGAGGGACACCTCAGTACTTC. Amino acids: CASSQEGGTPQYF.